Shown below are 29 T cell receptor beta chains from a single sample sequenced in a study of chemoradiotherapy in HPV16-positive cancers (dated by TCRdb to between 2020 and 2023). The method behind the library was the immunoSEQ multiplex PCR assay. TCRdb stores this immuneACCESS table with in-frame sequences only. Part of the clones is absent; in the studies checked, under half of the shortfall reflects unresolved V genes, and no reason is known for the rest. Here the sample has approximately 4,600 clones; about nine tenths occur a single time. In total, the top ten clones hold 2.6% of the sample. The specimen was tumor tissue, collected from a patient who underwent chemoradiotherapy. These receptors originate from a human donor with HPV-associated anogenital cancer.

The chain has TRBV7-9 and TRBJ2-1; TRBD2 matches at 11 bases. From germline, CDR1 is SEHNR and CDR2 FQNEAQ (reference sequence). The CDR3 contains 14 residues. J was trimmed by 7 bases and V by 8 bases; bases with no gene match: 7. The CDR3 bases are TGTGCCAGCGGAGCTAGCGGGGGGAGGAATGAGCAGTTCTTC. Its translation: CASGASGGRNEQFF. Complete variable domain (other parts from reference TRBV7-9 and TRBJ2-1): DTGVSQNPRHKITKRGQNVTFRCDPISEHNRLYWYRQTLGQGPEFLTYFQNEAQLEKSRLLSDRFSAERPKGSFSTLEIQRTEQGDSAMYLCASGASGGRNEQFFGPGTRLTVL.

The genes are TRBV2 and TRBJ1-1, with 7 nucleotides matching TRBD1. V was clipped by 6 bases and J by 1 base; unmatched bases: 2. Germline V gene sequence: CDR1 SNHLY, CDR2 FYNNEI. CDR3 length: 13 residues. The CDR3: CASSRGKNTEAFF. The DNA of the CDR3 is TGTGCCAGCAGCAGGGGGAAGAACACTGAAGCTTTCTTT.

This clone was detected a few times. The CDR3 is CSVAEPDGTEAFF. Written as DNA, the CDR3 is TGCAGCGTTGCAGAGCCCGACGGGACTGAAGCTTTCTTT. The chain joins TRBV29-1 to TRBJ1-1, with D uncertain. This CDR3 spans 13 amino acids. Deletions cut 4 bases from V and 5 bases from J, with 14 bases between. Germline V gene data show CDR1 as SQVTM and CDR2 as ANQGSEA.

The rearrangement uses TRBV6-1 and TRBJ2-1, with 12 bases that match TRBD2. The CDR3 is 14 amino acids. V was clipped by 5 bases and J by 9 bases; unmatched bases: 5. Germline V gives CDR1 MNHNS, CDR2 SASEGT. CDR3 loop: CASSPTSGSSEQFF. The CDR3 region has the DNA TGTGCCAGCAGTCCGACTAGCGGGAGTTCTGAGCAGTTCTTC.

This clone was seen only once. The chain recombines TRBV11-2 with TRBJ2-6; 8 nucleotides agree with TRBD2. The CDR3 length is 17 residues. Germline-derived CDR1 and CDR2 are SGHAT and FQNNGV. The V gene end was trimmed by 1 base and the J gene end by 0 bases; junction bases not matched to a gene: 2. CDR3 sequence (DNA): TGTGCCAGCAGCTTAGTAGCGGGAAGCTCTGGGGCCAACGTCCTGACTTTC. Its protein product is CASSLVAGSSGANVLTF.

The chain carries TRBV14 and TRBJ1-2; D is possibly TRBD1 (6 bases). Germline values: CDR1 SGHDN, CDR2 FVKESK. The CDR3 extends over 14 amino acids. Trimming removed 4 bases from V and 8 bases from J, with 17 bases in between. DNA for the CDR3: TGTGCCAGCAGCCGCGCCACAGGGTATGAGGGCTACACCTTC. Translating gives CASSRATGYEGYTF.

The chain links TRBV5-1 to TRBJ2-7; TRBD2 agrees at 13 bases. Germline V gene data show CDR1 as SGHRS and CDR2 as YFSETQ. The V gene end was trimmed by 5 bases and the J gene end by 4 bases; junction bases not matched to a gene: 9. The CDR3 has 16 residues. CDR3: CASREGTSGTYYEQYF. CDR3 nucleotides: TGCGCCAGCAGGGAAGGGACTAGCGGGACTTATTACGAGCAGTACTTC. The entire variable domain, with the rest obtained from reference TRBV5-1 and TRBJ2-7, is as follows: KAGVTQTPRYLIKTRGQQVTLSCSPISGHRSVSWYQQTPGQGLQFLFEYFSETQRNKGNFPGRFSGRQFSNSRSEMNVSTLELGDSALYLCASREGTSGTYYEQYFGPGTRLTVT.

The CDR3 is CASSYWNGRMNTEAFF. CDR3 DNA: TGTGCCAGCAGTTACTGGAACGGACGGATGAACACTGAAGCTTTCTTT. This chain links TRBV6-6 with TRBJ1-1; no clear D. The V gene lost 1 base and the J gene lost 0 bases, with 12 bases spanning the gap. This CDR3 is built from 16 residues. CDR1 MNHNY and CDR2 SVGAGI come from the germline V gene (reference sequence).

CDR3 in DNA: TGTGCCAGCTCACCGACCGGGACAGACCCTAACTATGGCTACACCTTC. The encoded protein is CASSPTGTDPNYGYTF. The V gene is TRBV18, the J gene TRBJ1-2; 7 bases align to TRBD1. This CDR3 region has 16 residues. In germline, CDR1 is KGHSH, CDR2 LQKENI. V shed 3 bases and J 0 bases; nucleotides not matched to a gene: 7.

This chain links TRBV7-9 with TRBJ1-4, with D possibly matching TRBD1 (5 bases). This CDR3 region has 13 residues. V was pared by 3 bases and J by 8 bases, with 10 bases between. Germline V gene data show CDR1 as SEHNR and CDR2 as FQNEAQ (reference sequence). DNA of the CDR3: TGTGCCAGCAGCTTCGACCGGGACGAAAAACTGTTTTTT. This codes for CASSFDRDEKLFF.

This sequence joins TRBV5-1 and TRBJ1-3; no clear D gene. Trimming stripped 4 bases from V and 1 base from J, with 15 bases between. Germline assignment: CDR1 SGHRS and CDR2 YFSETQ. The CDR3 contains 16 residues. CDR3 bases: TGCGCCAGCAGCCTCGACGGTCTGGTGTCTGGAAACACCATATATTTT. Its translation is CASSLDGLVSGNTIYF.

The chain has TRBV18 and TRBJ1-1; no firm D call. Germline V gives CDR1 KGHSH, CDR2 LQKENI. Between the trimmed V and J ends, which lost 0 bases and 7 bases, there was a span of 15 bases. The CDR3 spans 15 residues. CDR3 loop: CASSPPGSLEVEAFF. CDR3 bases: TGTGCCAGCTCACCACCGGGCTCTCTGGAGGTTGAAGCTTTCTTT. The full variable domain, with the rest looked up from reference TRBV18 and TRBJ1-1, is NAGVMQNPRHLVRRRGQEARLRCSPMKGHSHVYWYRQLPEEGLKFMVYLQKENIIDESGMPKERFSAEFPKEGPSILRIQQVVRGDSAAYFCASSPPGSLEVEAFFGQGTRLTVV.

The rearrangement joins TRBV28 to TRBJ2-7, with D hard to call. CDR1 and CDR2 from the germline V gene are MDHEN and SYDVKM. The CDR3 runs to 16 residues. The V end lost 1 base, the J end lost 6 bases, and 19 bases lay between the germline ends. The CDR3: CASSLSYGPKRSEQYV. DNA of the CDR3: TGTGCCAGCAGTTTATCATATGGGCCAAAAAGGTCCGAGCAGTACGTC.

The chain has TRBV5-1 and TRBJ1-1; 9 positions agree with TRBD1. CDR1 and CDR2 from the germline V gene are SGHRS and YFSETQ. The CDR3 is 15 amino acids. Unmatched junction bases numbered 8, after V lost 4 bases and J lost 4 bases. The CDR3 coding sequence is TGCGCCAGCAGCCAAGGGACAGGGCGGGTCACTGAAGCTTTCTTT. Translated: CASSQGTGRVTEAFF.

The V and J genes are TRBV19 and TRBJ2-7; 8 bases are a match to TRBD2. This CDR3 contains 15 residues. V lost 7 bases, J lost 4 bases, and 12 bases stayed unmatched. Looked up from germline, CDR1 is LNHDA and CDR2 is SQIVND (reference sequence). This CDR3 reads CASTPSSGSLYEQYF. The DNA for the CDR3 is TGTGCCAGTACCCCCTCCAGCGGGAGTCTATACGAGCAGTACTTC. Complete variable domain (other parts from reference TRBV19 and TRBJ2-7): DGGITQSPKYLFRKEGQNVTLSCEQNLNHDAMYWYRQDPGQGLRLIYYSQIVNDFQKGDIAEGYSVSREKKESFPLTVTSAQKNPTAFYLCASTPSSGSLYEQYFGPGTRLTVT.

J is TRBJ2-2 and V is TRBV7-2; the match to TRBD2 covers 11 bases. CDR3 length equals 16 residues. CDR1 is SGHTA and CDR2 is FQGNSA in the germline V gene. J was trimmed by 6 bases and V by 0 bases; bases with no gene match: 3. The CDR3 DNA reads TGTGCCAGCAGCTTAGCGGTAGCGGGAGGGTCCGGGGAGCTGTTTTTT. Protein product: CASSLAVAGGSGELFF.

The chain joins TRBV7-6 to TRBJ2-7, with 13 bases fitting TRBD2. There are 17 residues in the CDR3. Losses at the gene ends were 5 bases for V and 6 bases for J; bases not matched to a gene: 13. CDR1 is SGHVS, CDR2 FNYEAQ, per germline. In nucleotides, the CDR3 is TGTGCCAGCAGCCAGACTAGCGGGGGGCAAGAGGGGGTCGAGCAGTACGTC. Its translation: CASSQTSGGQEGVEQYV.

The genes are TRBV5-4 and TRBJ2-7; D may be TRBD1 (6 bases). Germline assignment: CDR1 SGHNT and CDR2 YYREEE (reference sequence). The CDR3 is 14 residues long. Trimming shortened V by 4 bases and J by 7 bases, and 18 bases separated the two germline ends. The CDR3: CASSQAGARWEQYF. Written as DNA, the CDR3 is TGTGCCAGCAGCCAGGCAGGGGCCCGTTGGGAGCAGTACTTC.

The CDR3 nucleotides are TGCGCCAGCAGCTTGGCACAGGGGGCCGCTTTCTTT. Its protein product is CASSLAQGAAFF. The V gene is TRBV5-1, the J gene TRBJ1-1; 9 bases are a match to TRBD1. Trimming removed 0 bases from V and 11 bases from J; junction bases left unmatched: 2. The CDR3 has 12 amino acids. Germline V gene data show CDR1 as SGHRS and CDR2 as YFSETQ. Variable domain in full (rest from reference TRBV5-1 and TRBJ1-1): KAGVTQTPRYLIKTRGQQVTLSCSPISGHRSVSWYQQTPGQGLQFLFEYFSETQRNKGNFPGRFSGRQFSNSRSEMNVSTLELGDSALYLCASSLAQGAAFFGQGTRLTVV.

V gene TRBV7-9 combines with J gene TRBJ1-4; tentative D call: TRBD1 (5 bases). Per the germline V gene, CDR1 is SEHNR and CDR2 is FQNEAQ (reference sequence). Deletions cut 8 bases from V and 0 bases from J, with 13 bases between. This CDR3 is built from 15 residues. CDR3 nucleotide sequence: TGTGCCAGCGGGGGAGACAGACCAACTAATGAAAAACTGTTTTTT. This encodes CASGGDRPTNEKLFF.

The chain combines TRBV7-8 with TRBJ2-7; possibly TRBD1 for D (6 bases). With 4 bases removed from V and 3 bases from J, the gap between germline ends came to 19 bases. The CDR3 contains 16 residues. The germline gives CDR1 SGHVS, CDR2 FQNEAQ. CDR3 region: CASSSTGKGLNYEQYV. DNA for the CDR3: TGTGCCAGCAGCTCGACAGGAAAAGGGCTTAACTACGAGCAGTACGTC.

This chain uses TRBV28 with TRBJ1-2; unclear D gene. Trimming left V 3 bases short and J 2 bases short, with 7 bases between. The germline gives CDR1 MDHEN, CDR2 SYDVKM. CDR3 length: 13 residues. Here the CDR3 DNA reads TGTGCCAGCAGTTTTTCGGAAAACTATGGCTACACCTTC. Translated, it gives CASSFSENYGYTF.

The chain recombines TRBV28 with TRBJ1-5; D is perhaps TRBD1 (5 bases). With 8 bases removed from V and 2 bases from J, the gap between germline ends came to 16 bases. This CDR3 is built from 15 residues. Germline CDR1 is MDHEN and CDR2 is SYDVKM. The CDR3 sequence is CASVKSGSRNQPQHF. DNA for the CDR3: TGTGCCAGCGTAAAATCAGGGTCCCGCAATCAGCCCCAGCATTTT.

This sequence joins TRBV14 and TRBJ1-1, with D perhaps TRBD1 (6 bases). V was trimmed by 4 bases and J by 11 bases, leaving 17 bases between them. CDR1 SGHDN and CDR2 FVKESK come from the germline V gene. The CDR3 has 13 residues. The CDR3 region is CASSPYGGGAAFF. The CDR3 DNA sequence: TGTGCCAGCAGCCCCTACGGAGGGGGAGCGGCTTTCTTT.

This chain connects TRBV6-5 to TRBJ1-1; possible D gene TRBD1, 6 bases. Germline V CDR1 and CDR2: MNHEY, SVGAGI. The CDR3 has 15 amino acids. The ends were cut back, 5 bases at V and 2 bases at J, with 15 bases in the middle. CDR3 sequence: CASSKPNRANTEAFF. Here the CDR3 DNA reads TGTGCCAGCAGTAAACCCAACAGGGCAAACACTGAAGCTTTCTTT.

This chain uses TRBV5-1 with TRBJ2-3, with D maybe TRBD2 (6 bases). The length of the CDR3 is 16 residues. V lost 0 bases and J lost 4, with 15 bases in between. The germline CDR1 and CDR2 sequences are SGHRS and YFSETQ. CDR3 protein: CASSLEGSGGADTQYF. In DNA form, the CDR3 reads TGCGCCAGCAGCTTGGAGGGTAGCGGAGGCGCAGATACGCAGTATTTT.

This chain connects TRBV10-1 to TRBJ2-3; a possible D gene is TRBD2 (6 bases). Per germline, CDR1 WNHNN and CDR2 SYGVQD (reference sequence). Trimming left V 5 bases short and J 0 bases short, with 12 bases between. The length of the CDR3 is 15 residues. CDR3 bases: TGCGCCAGCAGTACGCGGGGAGTTAGCACAGATACGCAGTATTTT. The encoded protein is CASSTRGVSTDTQYF.

This clone was seen only once. This chain connects TRBV6-1 to TRBJ1-2; D unclear. The CDR3 loop spans 12 amino acids. CDR1 MNHNS and CDR2 SASEGT come from the germline V gene. The V end was cut by 6 bases, the J end by 2 bases, with 7 bases between. CDR3: CASSTANYGYTF. In DNA form, the CDR3 reads TGTGCCAGCAGCACAGCCAACTATGGCTACACCTTC.

The rearrangement links TRBV10-3 to TRBJ1-1; 7 bases line up with TRBD1. The V gene's germline CDR1 is ENHRY and CDR2 SYGVKD. V dropped 11 bases and J dropped 0; count of bases not matched to a gene: 12. The CDR3 covers 15 residues. CDR3 coding DNA: TGTGCCTCAAGTCCCGGGACAGTCATGAACACTGAAGCTTTCTTT. Encoded protein: CASSPGTVMNTEAFF.